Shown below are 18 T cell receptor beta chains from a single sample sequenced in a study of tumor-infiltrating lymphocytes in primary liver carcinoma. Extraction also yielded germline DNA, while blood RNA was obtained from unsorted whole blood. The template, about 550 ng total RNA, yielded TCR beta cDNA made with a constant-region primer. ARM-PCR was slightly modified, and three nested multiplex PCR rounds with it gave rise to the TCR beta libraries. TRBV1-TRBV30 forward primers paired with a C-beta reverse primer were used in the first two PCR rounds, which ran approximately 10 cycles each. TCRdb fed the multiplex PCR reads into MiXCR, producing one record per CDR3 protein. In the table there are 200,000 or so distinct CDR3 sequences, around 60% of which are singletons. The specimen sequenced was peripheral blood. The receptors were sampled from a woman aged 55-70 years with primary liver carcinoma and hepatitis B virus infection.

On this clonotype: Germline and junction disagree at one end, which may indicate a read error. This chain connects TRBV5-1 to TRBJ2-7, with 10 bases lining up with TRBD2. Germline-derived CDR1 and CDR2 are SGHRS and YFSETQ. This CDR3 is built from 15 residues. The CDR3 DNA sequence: TGCGCCAGCAGCCCCGCCGGGACTAGCGATTACGAGCGGTACTTC. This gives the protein CASSPAGTSDYERYF.

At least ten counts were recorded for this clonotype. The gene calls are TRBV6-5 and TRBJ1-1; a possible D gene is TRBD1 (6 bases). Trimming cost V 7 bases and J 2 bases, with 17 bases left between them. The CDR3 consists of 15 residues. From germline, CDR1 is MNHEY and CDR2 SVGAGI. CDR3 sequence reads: CASKLIQGGNTEAFF. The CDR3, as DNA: TGTGCCAGCAAGCTAATACAGGGAGGAAACACTGAAGCTTTCTTT.

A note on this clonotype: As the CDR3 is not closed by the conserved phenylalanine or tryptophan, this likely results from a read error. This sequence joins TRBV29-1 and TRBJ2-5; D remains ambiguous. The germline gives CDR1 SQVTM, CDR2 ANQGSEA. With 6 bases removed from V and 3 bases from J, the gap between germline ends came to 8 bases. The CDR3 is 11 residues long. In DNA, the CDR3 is TGCAGCGTCGGGCTGAAAGAGACCCAGTACATC. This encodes CSVGLKETQYI.

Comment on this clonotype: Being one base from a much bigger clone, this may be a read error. The CDR3 sequence is CASSPTPGRRAYEQYF. CDR3 coding DNA: TGTGCCAGCAGTCCTACACCGGGACGGAGAGCCTACGAGCAGTACTTC. The chain combines TRBV6-1 with TRBJ2-7; D tentatively fits TRBD1 or TRBD2 (5 bases each). Germline CDR1 reads MNHNS; CDR2 reads SASEGT. The V gene lost 5 bases and the J gene lost 2 bases, with 19 bases spanning the gap. The CDR3 length is 16 residues.

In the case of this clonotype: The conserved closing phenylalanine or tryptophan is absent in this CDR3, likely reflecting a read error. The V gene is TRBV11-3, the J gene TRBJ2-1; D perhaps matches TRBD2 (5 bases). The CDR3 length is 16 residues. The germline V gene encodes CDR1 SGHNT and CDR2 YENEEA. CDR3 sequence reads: CASSFDPRTAFNEQFV. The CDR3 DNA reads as TGTGCCAGTAGCTTTGACCCCCGGACTGCTTTTAATGAGCAGTTCGTC.

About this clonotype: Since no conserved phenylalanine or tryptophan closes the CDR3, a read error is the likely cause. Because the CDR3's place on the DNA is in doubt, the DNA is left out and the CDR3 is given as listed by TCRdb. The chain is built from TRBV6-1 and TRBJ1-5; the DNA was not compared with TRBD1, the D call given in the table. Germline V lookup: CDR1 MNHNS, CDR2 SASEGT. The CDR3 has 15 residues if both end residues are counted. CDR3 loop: CVSSGTSRNNQPQPI.

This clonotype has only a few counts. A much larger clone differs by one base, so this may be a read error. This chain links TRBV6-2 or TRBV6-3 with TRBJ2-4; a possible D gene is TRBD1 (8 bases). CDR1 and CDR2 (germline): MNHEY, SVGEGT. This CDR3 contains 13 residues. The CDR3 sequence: CVSKDREGNIQYF. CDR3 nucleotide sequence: TGTGTCAGCAAGGACAGGGAGGGAAACATTCAGTACTTC.

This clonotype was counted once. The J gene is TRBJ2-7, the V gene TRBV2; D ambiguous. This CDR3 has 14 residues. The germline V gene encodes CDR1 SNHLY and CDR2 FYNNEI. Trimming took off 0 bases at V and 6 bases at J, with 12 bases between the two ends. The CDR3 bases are TGTGCCAGCAGTGAAGCGGGCAGTTCGAGCGAGCAGTACTTC. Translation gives CASSEAGSSSEQYF.

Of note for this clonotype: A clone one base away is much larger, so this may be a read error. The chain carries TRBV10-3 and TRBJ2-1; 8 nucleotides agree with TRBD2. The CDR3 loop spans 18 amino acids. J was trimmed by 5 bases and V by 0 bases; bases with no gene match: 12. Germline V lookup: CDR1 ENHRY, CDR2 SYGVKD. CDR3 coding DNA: TGTGCCATCAGTGAGTCCCGGGGGGCAGCGGGAGACCACAATGAGCAGTTCTTC. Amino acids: CAISESRGAAGDHNEQFF.

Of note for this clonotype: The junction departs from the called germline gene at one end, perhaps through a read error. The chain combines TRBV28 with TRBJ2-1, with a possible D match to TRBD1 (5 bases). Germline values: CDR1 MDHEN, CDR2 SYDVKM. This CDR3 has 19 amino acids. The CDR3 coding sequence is TGTGCCAGTAGTTTGTATGTTTTGTGGGGCGGACAAGATAACAATGAGCAGTTCTTC. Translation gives CASSLYVLWGGQDNNEQFF. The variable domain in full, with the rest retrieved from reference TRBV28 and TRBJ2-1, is DVKVTQSSRYLVKRTGEKVFLECVQDMDHENMFWYRQDPGLGLRLIYFSYDVKMKEKGDIPEGYSVSREKKERFSLILESASTNQTSMYLCASSLYVLWGGQDNNEQFFGPGTRLTVL.

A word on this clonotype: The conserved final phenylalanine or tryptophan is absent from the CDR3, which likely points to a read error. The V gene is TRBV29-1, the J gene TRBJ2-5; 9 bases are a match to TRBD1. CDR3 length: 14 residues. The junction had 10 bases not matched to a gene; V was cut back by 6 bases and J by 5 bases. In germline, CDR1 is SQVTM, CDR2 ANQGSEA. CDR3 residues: CSVISQGAWETQYL. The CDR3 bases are TGCAGCGTAATATCACAGGGGGCATGGGAGACCCAGTACTTA.

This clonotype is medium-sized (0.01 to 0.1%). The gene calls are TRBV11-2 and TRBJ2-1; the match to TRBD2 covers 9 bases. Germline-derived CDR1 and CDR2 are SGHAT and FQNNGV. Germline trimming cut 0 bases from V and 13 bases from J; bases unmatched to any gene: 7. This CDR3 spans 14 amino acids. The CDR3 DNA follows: TGTGCCAGCAGCTTAGATCCGGGGCTAGCGGGACAGTTCTTC. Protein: CASSLDPGLAGQFF.

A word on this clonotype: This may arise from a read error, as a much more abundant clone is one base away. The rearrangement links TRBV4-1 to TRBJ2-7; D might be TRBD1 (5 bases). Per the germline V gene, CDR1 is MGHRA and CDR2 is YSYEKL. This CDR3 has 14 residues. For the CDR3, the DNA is TGCGCCAGCTGCCAGGGAACAGAAGACTACGAGCAGTACTTC. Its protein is CASCQGTEDYEQYF.

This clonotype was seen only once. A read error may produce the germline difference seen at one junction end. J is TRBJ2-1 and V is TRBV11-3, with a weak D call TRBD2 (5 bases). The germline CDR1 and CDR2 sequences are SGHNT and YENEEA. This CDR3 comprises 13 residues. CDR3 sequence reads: CATSASPYNEQFF. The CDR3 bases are TGTGCCACCAGCGCTAGCCCCTACAATGAGCAGTTCTTC.

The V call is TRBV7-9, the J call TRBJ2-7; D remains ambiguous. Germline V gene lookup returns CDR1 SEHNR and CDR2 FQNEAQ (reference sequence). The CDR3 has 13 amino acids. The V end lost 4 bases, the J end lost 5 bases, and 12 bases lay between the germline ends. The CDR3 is CASSSQGQHEQYF. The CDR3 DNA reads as TGTGCCAGCAGCTCCCAAGGGCAACACGAGCAGTACTTC.

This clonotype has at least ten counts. The CDR3 coding sequence is TGTGCCAGCAGCCGACGGAGCACAGATACGCAGTATTTT. As protein: CASSRRSTDTQYF. The rearrangement links TRBV12-3 or TRBV12-4 to TRBJ2-3; no reliable D call. This CDR3 has 13 residues. Trimming took off 6 bases at V and 0 bases at J, with 7 bases between the two ends.

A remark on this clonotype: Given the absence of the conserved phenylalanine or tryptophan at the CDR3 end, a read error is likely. The chain's CDR3 is CASRLGESNEQYL. CDR3 DNA: TGTGCCAGCAGGCTGGGGGAGTCCAACGAGCAGTACTTA. V and J are TRBV11-3 and TRBJ2-7, with D perhaps matching TRBD1 or TRBD2 (5 bases each). CDR3 length: 13 residues. The germline V gene encodes CDR1 SGHNT and CDR2 YENEEA. V dropped 6 bases and J dropped 5 bases, with 14 bases sitting between them.

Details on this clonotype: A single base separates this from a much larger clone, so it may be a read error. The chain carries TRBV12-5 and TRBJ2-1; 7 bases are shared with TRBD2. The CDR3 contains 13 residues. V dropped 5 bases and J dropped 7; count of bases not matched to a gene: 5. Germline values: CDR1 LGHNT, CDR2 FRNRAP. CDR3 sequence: CASGPISGNEQFF. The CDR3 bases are TGTGCTAGTGGTCCCATTAGCGGGAATGAGCAGTTCTTC.